Described below is a single T cell receptor beta chain sequence and its context. The data belong to a study of blood T cell repertoires in COVID-19. The CDR3 spans 13 residues. V lost 4 bases, J lost 9 bases, and 4 bases stayed unmatched. In germline, CDR1 is MNHNY, CDR2 SVGAGI (reference sequence). Sequenced by immunoSEQ multiplex PCR; TCRdb stores in-frame clones only, minus some. The sample includes 150,000 to 200,000 clones, 86% of them seen just once. V and J are TRBV6-6 and TRBJ1-3; 9 nucleotides agree with TRBD1. The sequence derives from a woman aged 25 to 45 who had recovered from COVID-19. Specimen: PBMCs or T cells enriched from blood (not recorded which). The CDR3 DNA is TGTGCCAGCAGTTTAGACAGGGGGACCACCATATATTTT. It translates to CASSLDRGTTIYF.